The rows below give T cell receptor beta chains drawn from one sample of a study of radiotherapy plus CTLA-4 blockade in lung cancer. TCRdb's table, derived via immunoSEQ multiplex PCR, lists solely in-frame clones and lacks some. This sample has roughly 77,000 clones, with roughly four fifths found just once. The sample was peripheral blood, taken from a patient treated with radiotherapy plus ipilimumab. All receptors come from a human donor with non-small cell lung cancer whose response to radiotherapy plus ipilimumab could not be evaluated. CDR3s include the opening cysteine and the closing phenylalanine or tryptophan. The D gene is left open where the match is weak. Clone size is shown for a subset of rows, as once, few, many or a class of expanded clone.

j_call: TRBJ1-5
v_call: TRBV4-2
clone_size: -
d_call: -
cdr3_nt: TGTGCCAGCAGCCAAGACAGGAATCAGCCCCAGCATTTT
cdr3_aa: CASSQDRNQPQHF

j_call: TRBJ2-1
v_call: TRBV5-4
clone_size: -
d_call: TRBD2
cdr3_nt: TGTGCCAGCAGCGTCGGGACTAGCGTCAACTCCTACAATGAGCAGTTCTTC
cdr3_aa: CASSVGTSVNSYNEQFF

j_call: TRBJ1-4
v_call: TRBV11-2
clone_size: -
d_call: -
cdr3_nt: TGTGCCAGCAGCTTAGATCCGGGCGGGAGTAATGAAAAACTGTTTTTT
cdr3_aa: CASSLDPGGSNEKLFF

j_call: TRBJ2-7
v_call: TRBV30
clone_size: -
d_call: TRBD1
cdr3_nt: TGTGCCTGGAGCAGGGACAGGGGTGGCTACGAGCAGTACTTC
cdr3_aa: CAWSRDRGGYEQYF

j_call: TRBJ2-7
v_call: TRBV4-3
clone_size: -
d_call: TRBD2
cdr3_nt: TGCGCCAGCAGCCGAGAGACTAGCGGGGACTACGAGCAGTACTTC
cdr3_aa: CASSRETSGDYEQYF

j_call: TRBJ2-7
v_call: TRBV10-1
clone_size: once
d_call: TRBD2
cdr3_nt: TGCGCCACCGGGACTAGCGGGACCCACGAGCAGTACTTC
cdr3_aa: CATGTSGTHEQYF

j_call: TRBJ2-3
v_call: TRBV9
clone_size: -
d_call: TRBD2
cdr3_nt: TGTGCCAGCAGCCGGGGCAGCGGGGGCACAGATACGCAGTATTTT
cdr3_aa: CASSRGSGGTDTQYF

j_call: TRBJ2-7
v_call: TRBV11-2
clone_size: -
d_call: TRBD2
cdr3_nt: TGTGCCAGCAGCTTGGGGAGAGCGGGAGACGGTGACGAGCAGTACTTC
cdr3_aa: CASSLGRAGDGDEQYF

j_call: TRBJ2-5
v_call: TRBV13
clone_size: -
d_call: TRBD2
cdr3_nt: TGTGCCAGCAGCTCCCTGACTAGCGGGGGGGCCGGAGAGACCCAGTACTTC
cdr3_aa: CASSSLTSGGAGETQYF

j_call: TRBJ2-5
v_call: TRBV5-1
clone_size: -
d_call: TRBD1
cdr3_nt: TGCGCCAGCAGCTTGGAGGGGACAGGGGGGGAGACCCAGTACTTC
cdr3_aa: CASSLEGTGGETQYF

j_call: TRBJ1-2
v_call: TRBV7-2
clone_size: -
d_call: -
cdr3_nt: TGTGCCAGCAGCTCACAGGTTCGTGGCTACACCTTC
cdr3_aa: CASSSQVRGYTF

j_call: TRBJ2-2
v_call: TRBV5-1
clone_size: -
d_call: TRBD1
cdr3_nt: TGCGCCAGCAGTTATCTGGGACAGGGGGCGAGCGGGGAGCTGTTTTTT
cdr3_aa: CASSYLGQGASGELFF

j_call: TRBJ2-6
v_call: TRBV30
clone_size: few
d_call: -
cdr3_nt: TGTGCCTGGAGTGTATGGCGGAGGTCTGTCTCTGGGGCCAACGTCCTGACTTTC
cdr3_aa: CAWSVWRRSVSGANVLTF

j_call: TRBJ2-7
v_call: TRBV4-3
clone_size: -
d_call: TRBD1
cdr3_nt: TGCGCCAGCAGCCAACATCAGGGACAGGCGGCCTACGAGCAGTACTTC
cdr3_aa: CASSQHQGQAAYEQYF